This entry describes one T cell receptor beta chain. The V end lost 7 bases, the J end lost 3 bases, and 15 bases lay between the germline ends. Looked up from germline, CDR1 is MDHEN and CDR2 is SYDVKM. This CDR3 has 14 amino acids. Assay used: immunoSEQ multiplex PCR; TCRdb lists only in-frame clones, some missing. The repertoire holds 240,000 or so clones, 85% to 90% seen once, with approximately 6.2% in the top ten. The record originates from a study of blood T cell repertoires in COVID-19. Looking at the study overall: Samples came from the United States, Italy and Spain, spanning acute and convalescent COVID-19. T cells, B-cell-depleted T cells, or PBMCs provided the cDNA or gDNA that served as material.

Material for sequencing was peripheral blood. The rearrangement joins TRBV28 to TRBJ1-1, with D possibly being TRBD1 (5 bases). The TCR was taken from a man between 60 and 75 years old with acute or convalescent COVID-19. The CDR3: CASILQGIDTEAFF. CDR3 bases: TGTGCCAGCATCTTGCAGGGAATTGACACTGAAGCTTTCTTT. The full variable domain, rest sourced from reference TRBV28 and TRBJ1-1, is DVKVTQSSRYLVKRTGEKVFLECVQDMDHENMFWYRQDPGLGLRLIYFSYDVKMKEKGDIPEGYSVSREKKERFSLILESASTNQTSMYLCASILQGIDTEAFFGQGTRLTVV.